The T cell receptor beta chain described here comes from a study of response to subunit inactivated influenza vaccine. Germline CDR1 reads ENHRY; CDR2 reads SYGVKD. CDR3 length: 14 amino acids. Germline trimming cut 10 bases from V and 3 bases from J; bases unmatched to any gene: 12. This clonotype appeared a few times. From the RT-PCR reads, TCRdb called clonotypes with MiXCR, one entry per CDR3 protein. Of roughly 700,000 distinct CDR3 sequences listed, about 14% are singletons. The sequences come from PBMCs from blood, collected roughly 2 weeks before vaccination. This chain links TRBV10-3 with TRBJ2-7; TRBD1 matches 7 bases. This sequence originates from a man aged 50 to 59 who received an inactivated influenza vaccine. Here the CDR3 DNA reads TGTGCCACGTCCCCTCTACAGGGGAACTACGAGCAGTACTTC. Translation gives CATSPLQGNYEQYF.